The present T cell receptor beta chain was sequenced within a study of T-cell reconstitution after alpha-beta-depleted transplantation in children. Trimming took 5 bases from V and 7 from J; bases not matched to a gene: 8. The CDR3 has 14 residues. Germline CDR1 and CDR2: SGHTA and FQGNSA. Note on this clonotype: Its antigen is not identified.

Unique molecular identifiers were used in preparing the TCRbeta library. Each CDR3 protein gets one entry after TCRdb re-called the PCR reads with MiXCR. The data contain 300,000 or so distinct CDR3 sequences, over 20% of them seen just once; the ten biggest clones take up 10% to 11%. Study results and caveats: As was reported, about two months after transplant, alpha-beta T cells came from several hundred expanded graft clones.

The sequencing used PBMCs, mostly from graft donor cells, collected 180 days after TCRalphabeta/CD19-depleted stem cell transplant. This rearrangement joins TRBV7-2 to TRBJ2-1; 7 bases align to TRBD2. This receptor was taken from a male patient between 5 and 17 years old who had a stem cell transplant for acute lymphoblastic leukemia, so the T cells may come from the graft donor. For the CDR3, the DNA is TGTGCCAGCAGCCAGGGACTACGACTAAATGAGCAGTTCTTC. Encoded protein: CASSQGLRLNEQFF.